One and the same sample provided the 2 T cell receptor beta chains below, sequenced in a study of CD4 T cells in relation to SARS-CoV-2 and coronaviruses. Assay: immunoSEQ multiplex PCR; the TCRdb copy retains only in-frame clones and omits some. The sample has just over 35,000 clones; 77% are singletons. Their specific antigens are unknown. The sequenced sample consisted of memory CD4+ T cells from PBMCs, cultured in vitro. Receptor source: an adult with COVID-19.

The chain links TRBV30 to TRBJ2-5; tentatively, D is TRBD1 or TRBD2 (6 bases each). V gave up 2 bases and J gave up 6 bases, with 16 bases separating them. Per germline, CDR1 GTSNPN and CDR2 SVGIG (reference sequence). The CDR3 is made up of 14 amino acids. The CDR3 DNA sequence: TGTGCCTGGAGTCCCGGGGGCCTGGGAAAGACCCAGTACTTC. Protein product: CAWSPGGLGKTQYF.

The chain recombines TRBV4-3 with TRBJ2-4, with unresolved D. Per germline, CDR1 LGHNA and CDR2 YSLEER. V lost 1 base and J 0 bases, leaving 4 bases between the germline ends. This CDR3 is built from 14 residues. Written as DNA, the CDR3 is TGCGCCAGCAGCCAAGCGGTAGCCAAAAACATTCAGTACTTC. Translation gives CASSQAVAKNIQYF.